A single T cell receptor (beta chain) is shown here with its context. No antigen is known for it. Per-base quality was not reported, and no clone a single base away is much larger than it. This sample is drawn from a study of control samples from healthy donors and cancer patients (dated by TCRdb to 2019 to 2021). The library was made by the immunoSEQ multiplex PCR assay. The table was pulled from immuneACCESS by TCRdb, which kept in-frame rearrangements only. Such tables lose some clones; where checked, under half of the loss comes from unresolved V genes, and the rest has no known cause. This sample has 160,000 or so clones in its table, and approximately 96% of those were observed once. Roughly 8.4% of the sample goes to the ten largest clones. From the cysteine up to the phenylalanine, the CDR3 has a length of 15 residues. Only the CDR3 DNA stays, 45 bases, in frame from base 1. V is cut by 4 bases and J by 5 bases, and the space between the germline ends is 17 bases. From the germline V gene (reference sequence), CDR1 is LGHDT and CDR2 is YNNKEL.

The clonotype was recovered from a woman between 40 and 55 years old in good health. The V and J genes are TRBV3-1 (or the pseudogene TRBV3-2) and TRBJ2-5; TRBD1 is perhaps the D gene, given 6 matching bases. Sequenced input: blood. The DNA sequence reads TGTGCCAGCAGCCCGCCGCGAGGGGGACGGGAGACCCAGTACTTC. Translated, it reads CASSPPRGGRETQYF.